Listed below are T cell receptor beta chains from one sample, sequenced in a study of cytomegalovirus exposure and HLA in healthy donors. Here immunoSEQ multiplex PCR was the method, and the copy in TCRdb shows in-frame clones only, minus some. The sample records about 140,000 clones, about 86% being singletons. The sequencing input was PBMCs. The source is a woman in her late teens or twenties in good health and CMV-seropositive. The CDR3 runs from the conserved cysteine through the conserved F or W. Fields, in order: J gene, V gene, D gene, clone size, CDR3 protein, CDR3 DNA. The D gene is left open where the match is weak. A row's size may be missing; if present it is once, few, many or a size class.

>TRBJ2-7|TRBV10-3|-|-
CAISESFANYEQYF
TGTGCCATCAGTGAGTCTTTTGCGAATTACGAGCAGTACTTC
>TRBJ1-1|TRBV28|-|-
CASSPTGYTEAFF
TGTGCCAGCAGTCCCACAGGGTATACTGAAGCTTTCTTT
>TRBJ1-1|TRBV20-1|-|-
CSARAGFEAFF
TGCAGTGCTAGAGCCGGGTTTGAAGCTTTCTTT
>TRBJ2-1|TRBV7-3|TRBD2|-
CASSLSGRADNEQFF
TGTGCCAGCAGCCTGAGCGGGAGGGCGGACAATGAGCAGTTCTTC
>TRBJ2-5|TRBV19|TRBD1|once
CASSMAGGETQYF
TGTGCCAGTAGTATGGCAGGGGGAGAGACCCAGTACTTC
>TRBJ2-3|TRBV10-1|TRBD1|-
CASSEPGQHTDTQYF
TGCGCCAGCAGTGAGCCGGGACAGCACACAGATACGCAGTATTTT
>TRBJ2-5|TRBV6-1|-|once
CASSERWGAQYF
TGTGCCAGCAGTGAGCGGTGGGGGGCCCAGTACTTC
>TRBJ2-3|TRBV5-1|TRBD2|once
CASSSLAGGITDTQYF
TGCGCCAGCAGCAGTCTAGCGGGGGGCATAACAGATACGCAGTATTTT
>TRBJ2-5|TRBV5-1|-|-
CASSLTRGTGETQYF
TGCGCCAGCAGCTTGACTAGAGGTACGGGTGAGACCCAGTACTTC
>TRBJ1-1|TRBV5-4|-|-
CASRRDTEAFF
TGTGCCAGCAGGAGGGACACTGAAGCTTTCTTT
>TRBJ1-2|TRBV27|-|-
CASSLAGSYGYTF
TGTGCCAGCAGTTTAGCAGGCTCCTATGGCTACACCTTC
>TRBJ2-3|TRBV9|TRBD2|-
CASSEGTSGAGYF
TGTGCCAGCAGCGAGGGGACTAGCGGAGCGGGGTATTTT
>TRBJ1-1|TRBV7-3|TRBD1|once
CASSAGQTTEAFF
TGTGCCAGCAGCGCGGGACAGACCACTGAAGCTTTCTTT
>TRBJ2-7|TRBV7-6|TRBD2|once
CASSLGGLAGATASEQYF
TGTGCCAGCAGCTTAGGGGGTCTAGCGGGGGCCACCGCCAGCGAGCAGTACTTC
>TRBJ2-3|TRBV9|TRBD2|-
CASSVAGSTDTQYF
TGTGCCAGCTCGGTAGCGGGGAGCACAGATACGCAGTATTTT
>TRBJ2-3|TRBV19|-|-
CASSTGTYLADTQYF
TGTGCCAGTAGTACCGGGACTTACCTTGCAGATACGCAGTATTTT
>TRBJ2-2|TRBV10-3|TRBD1|-
CAIRADRGDTGELFF
TGTGCCATCAGAGCGGACAGGGGAGACACCGGGGAGCTGTTTTTT
>TRBJ2-7|TRBV7-7|-|few
CASSLGQTAYEQYF
TGTGCTAGCAGCTTAGGGCAAACCGCCTACGAGCAGTACTTC
>TRBJ1-5|TRBV5-1|-|-
CASSLEAMAYFDNQPQHF
TGCGCCAGCAGCTTGGAAGCGATGGCCTATTTTGACAATCAGCCCCAGCATTTT
>TRBJ2-1|TRBV27|TRBD2|-
CASSEGTSVLNEQFF
TGTGCCAGCAGTGAAGGGACTAGCGTCCTAAATGAGCAGTTCTTC
>TRBJ1-3|TRBV27|-|-
CASRRGGGNTIYF
TGTGCCAGCAGACGAGGGGGTGGAAACACCATATATTTT
>TRBJ1-2|TRBV4-3|TRBD1|-
CASSQEVSQGDYGYTF
TGCGCCAGCAGCCAAGAGGTCAGTCAGGGGGACTATGGCTACACCTTC
>TRBJ2-1|TRBV7-3|TRBD2|-
CASSSSGGAGNEQFF
TGTGCCAGCAGCTCAAGCGGGGGGGCCGGCAATGAGCAGTTCTTC
>TRBJ1-1|TRBV11-1|TRBD1|few
CASSPRTGETEAFF
TGTGCCAGCAGCCCCCGGACAGGGGAGACTGAAGCTTTCTTT
>TRBJ2-2|TRBV6-5|-|-
CASSYSNPNRGELFF
TGTGCCAGCAGTTACTCGAACCCGAACCGGGGGGAGCTGTTTTTT
>TRBJ1-1|TRBV7-2|TRBD1|-
CASSTRDSPGLF
TGTGCCAGCAGCACCCGGGACAGTCCAGGGTTGTTT
>TRBJ1-1|TRBV5-1|-|-
CASSLMGGLNTEAFF
TGCGCCAGCAGCTTGATGGGGGGTCTGAACACTGAAGCTTTCTTT
>TRBJ1-1|TRBV2|TRBD1|-
CASSVGDRAEAFF
TGTGCCAGCAGTGTAGGGGACAGGGCTGAAGCTTTCTTT
>TRBJ2-7|TRBV7-9|TRBD1|-
CASSFRDRSYEQYF
TGTGCCAGCAGCTTCCGGGACAGGTCCTACGAGCAGTACTTC
>TRBJ2-7|TRBV2|TRBD1|-
CASSQTGPPYEQYF
TGTGCCAGCAGCCAGACAGGGCCCCCCTACGAGCAGTACTTC
>TRBJ2-3|TRBV9|-|-
CASSVWSGTDTQYF
TGTGCCAGCAGCGTATGGAGTGGGACAGATACGCAGTATTTT
>TRBJ1-6|TRBV5-4|TRBD1|-
CASSLRDRESPLHF
TGTGCCAGCAGCTTGCGAGACAGGGAGTCACCCCTCCACTTT
>TRBJ1-5|TRBV27|-|-
CASSFGLDQPQHF
TGTGCCAGCAGTTTTGGACTAGATCAGCCCCAGCATTTT